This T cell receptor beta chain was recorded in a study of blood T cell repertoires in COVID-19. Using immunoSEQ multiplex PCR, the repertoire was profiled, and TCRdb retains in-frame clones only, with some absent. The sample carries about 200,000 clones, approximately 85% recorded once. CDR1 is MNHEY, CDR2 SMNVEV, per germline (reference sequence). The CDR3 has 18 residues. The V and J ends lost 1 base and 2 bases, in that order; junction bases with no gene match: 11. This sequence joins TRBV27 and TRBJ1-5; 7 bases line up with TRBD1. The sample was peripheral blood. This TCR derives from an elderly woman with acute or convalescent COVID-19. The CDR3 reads CASSLYGQAILGNQPQHF. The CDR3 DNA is TGTGCCAGCAGTTTATACGGACAGGCCATATTGGGCAATCAGCCCCAGCATTTT.